These 4 T cell receptor beta chains came from one sample sequenced in a study of T cell responses to AZD1222 COVID-19 vaccine. TCRdb's table, derived via immunoSEQ multiplex PCR, lists solely in-frame clones and lacks some. The data hold 82,000 or so clones, with over 90% observed a single time. The sample in question was peripheral blood, obtained on day 0 of AZD1222 vaccination. The source of these receptors is an adult in good health.

The rearrangement links TRBV30 to TRBJ2-3, with 8 bases identical to TRBD2. Germline V gives CDR1 GTSNPN, CDR2 SVGIG (reference sequence). The CDR3 totals 12 residues. The trim removed 7 bases at V and 2 bases at J, leaving 2 bases unmatched. The CDR3 protein is CALRGDTDTQYF. CDR3 bases: TGTGCCTTGCGGGGGGACACAGATACGCAGTATTTT.

The chain recombines TRBV12-3 or TRBV12-4 with TRBJ1-4, with unresolved D. The CDR3 is made up of 13 amino acids. The ends were cut back, 6 bases at V and 4 bases at J, with 9 bases in the middle. In nucleotides, the CDR3 is TGTGCCAGCAGCCCCCAGATTAATGAAAAACTGTTTTTT. Translation: CASSPQINEKLFF.

The chain couples TRBV20-1 to TRBJ2-7; TRBD1 agrees at 8 bases. The germline V gene has CDR1 DFQATT and CDR2 SNEGSKA (reference sequence). Unmatched junction bases numbered 16, after V lost 3 bases and J lost 6 bases. The CDR3 loop spans 16 amino acids. CDR3 amino acids: CSASSPLTGDGGEQYF. CDR3 bases: TGCAGTGCTAGTTCTCCTTTGACAGGGGACGGCGGCGAGCAGTACTTC.

This rearrangement joins TRBV4-1 to TRBJ2-3; weak D call: TRBD2 (6 bases). V was clipped by 0 bases and J by 5 bases, with 15 bases between them. CDR3 length equals 16 residues. Germline V CDR1 and CDR2: MGHRA, YSYEKL. DNA for the CDR3: TGCGCCAGCAGCCAAGAAGGCAGCGGGCGTGGAGATACGCAGTATTTT. Its protein product is CASSQEGSGRGDTQYF.